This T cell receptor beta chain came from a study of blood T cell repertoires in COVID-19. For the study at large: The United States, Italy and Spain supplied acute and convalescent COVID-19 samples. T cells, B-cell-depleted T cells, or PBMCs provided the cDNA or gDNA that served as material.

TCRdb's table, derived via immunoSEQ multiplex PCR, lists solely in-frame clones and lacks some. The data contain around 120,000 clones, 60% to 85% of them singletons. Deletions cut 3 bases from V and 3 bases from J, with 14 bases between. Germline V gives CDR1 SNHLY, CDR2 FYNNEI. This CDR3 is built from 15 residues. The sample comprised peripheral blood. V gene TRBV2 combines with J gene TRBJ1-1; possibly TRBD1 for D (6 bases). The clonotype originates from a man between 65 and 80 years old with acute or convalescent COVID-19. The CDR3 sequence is CASSESRGRDTEAFF. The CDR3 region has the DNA TGTGCCAGCAGTGAGTCCAGGGGTAGGGACACTGAAGCTTTCTTT.